What follows are 21 T cell receptor beta chains derived from one specimen sequenced in a study of T cell responses to AZD1222 COVID-19 vaccine. Sequenced by immunoSEQ multiplex PCR; TCRdb stores in-frame clones only, minus some. Of under 150,000 clones listed, roughly 88% are singletons. The sample here was peripheral blood, taken 28 days after the second AZD1222 dose. These receptors all come from an adult who received the AZD1222 COVID-19 vaccine.

The chain is built from TRBV5-5 and TRBJ2-7, with D unresolved. The V end lost 0 bases, the J end lost 3 bases, and 16 bases lay between the germline ends. Germline lookup yields CDR1 SGHKS and CDR2 YYEKEE (reference sequence). CDR3 size: 16 residues. The CDR3 nucleotides are TGTGCCAGCAGCTTGGCGGGCGCAGGAGAGTTCTACGAGCAGTACGTC. It specifies CASSLAGAGEFYEQYV.

The rearrangement joins TRBV2 to TRBJ2-3; D gene uncertain. The CDR3 is made up of 12 amino acids. Germline CDR1 reads SNHLY; CDR2 reads FYNNEI. V shed 6 bases and J shed 0 bases, with 4 bases lying between them. CDR3 region: CASRISTDTQYF. CDR3 DNA: TGTGCCAGCAGGATCAGCACAGATACGCAGTATTTT.

V gene TRBV2 combines with J gene TRBJ1-5; 8 bases match TRBD1. The CDR3 length is 14 residues. Germline V lookup: CDR1 SNHLY, CDR2 FYNNEI. V was pared by 3 bases and J by 3 bases, with 1 base of the junction left unmatched. CDR3 residues: CASSEDRVNQPQHF. Written as DNA, the CDR3 is TGTGCCAGCAGTGAGGACAGGGTCAATCAGCCCCAGCATTTT.

This rearrangement joins TRBV7-2 to TRBJ1-1; TRBD1 aligns across 7 bases. The junction had 12 bases not matched to a gene; V was cut back by 4 bases and J by 4 bases. Per the germline V gene, CDR1 is SGHTA and CDR2 is FQGNSA. The CDR3 contains 16 residues. CDR3 DNA sequence: TGTGCCAGCAGCTCCCTCACAGGGGTTTTAGCCACTGAAGCTTTCTTT. Protein: CASSSLTGVLATEAFF.

The CDR3 nucleotides read TGTGCCAGCAGCTCCGGAACTAGCACAGATACGCAGTATTTT. It encodes CASSSGTSTDTQYF. The V call is TRBV5-4, the J call TRBJ2-3; D unclear. The V end was cut by 3 bases, the J end by 0 bases, with 8 bases between. The germline V gene has CDR1 SGHNT and CDR2 YYREEE (reference sequence). There are 14 residues in the CDR3.

V gene TRBV24-1 combines with J gene TRBJ2-5; maybe TRBD2 (5 bases). Looked up from germline, CDR1 is KGHDR and CDR2 is SFDVKD. This CDR3 spans 13 amino acids. Trimming removed 10 bases at V and 2 bases at J, with 13 bases between. The DNA for the CDR3 is TGTGCCACAGCCCGAGGGTCTCAAGAGACCCAGTACTTC. This sequence encodes CATARGSQETQYF.

CDR3 DNA: TGCGCCAGCAGCTTGGTGGGACGGAACACTGAAGCTTTCTTT. It specifies CASSLVGRNTEAFF. The chain combines TRBV5-1 with TRBJ1-1, with TRBD1 as a possible D gene (5 bases). Germline V gene sequence: CDR1 SGHRS, CDR2 YFSETQ. Trimming left V 0 bases short and J 1 base short, with 7 bases between. There are 14 residues in the CDR3.

The CDR3 region is CASRDSGHRNQPQHF. Written as DNA, the CDR3 is TGTGCCAGCCGAGACTCGGGGCATCGCAATCAGCCCCAGCATTTT. The chain combines TRBV6-6 with TRBJ1-5; possibly TRBD1 for D (5 bases). Germline CDR1 is MNHNY and CDR2 is SVGAGI (reference sequence). CDR3 length: 15 amino acids. Trimming took 8 bases from V and 2 from J, leaving 16 bases between them.

The J gene is TRBJ1-2, the V gene TRBV6-5; 10 bases fit TRBD1. V lost 6 bases and J lost 5; bases outside the gene matches: 6. The germline V gene has CDR1 MNHEY and CDR2 SVGAGI. The CDR3 length is 14 residues. CDR3: CASRPGQGNYGYTF. The CDR3 nucleotides read TGTGCCAGCAGACCGGGACAGGGGAATTATGGCTACACCTTC.

The chain combines TRBV2 with TRBJ1-2, with a tentative D call TRBD1 (5 bases). CDR1 SNHLY and CDR2 FYNNEI come from the germline V gene. V shed 2 bases and J shed 4 bases, with 14 bases lying between them. CDR3 length equals 15 residues. CDR3 nucleotides: TGTGCCAGCAGTGAAAACCAGGGAAGGTTCTATGGCTACACCTTC. The encoded protein is CASSENQGRFYGYTF.

This clone showed up just once. The J gene is TRBJ1-6, the V gene TRBV7-2; 9 bases agree with TRBD1. V shed 5 bases, J shed 6 bases, and the junction held 8 bases outside the gene matches. Germline V gene lookup returns CDR1 SGHTA and CDR2 FQGNSA. The CDR3 covers 16 residues. This chain's CDR3 is CASSTGQGRFNSPLHF. The CDR3, as DNA: TGTGCCAGCAGCACCGGACAGGGGCGATTTAATTCACCCCTCCACTTT.

This clone is a singleton in its sample. The rearrangement uses TRBV28 and TRBJ2-3; 10 nucleotides match TRBD2. V lost 3 bases, J lost 5 bases, and 8 bases stayed unmatched. Looked up from germline, CDR1 is MDHEN and CDR2 is SYDVKM. There are 16 residues in the CDR3. The CDR3 is CASSLSSGSIVDTQYF. The CDR3 DNA reads TGTGCCAGCAGTTTGTCTAGCGGGAGTATTGTAGATACGCAGTATTTT.

CDR3 DNA: TGCGCCAGCAGCCAAGCCGCTAGCGGGAACACAGATACGCAGTATTTT. Amino acid sequence: CASSQAASGNTDTQYF. This rearrangement joins TRBV4-1 to TRBJ2-3, with 9 positions matching TRBD2. Trimming at V came to 1 base and at J to 2 bases, leaving 4 bases not matched to a gene. This CDR3 has 16 amino acids. Germline CDR1 MGHRA, CDR2 YSYEKL.

The rearrangement joins TRBV4-2 to TRBJ2-5, with TRBD2 matching 8 bases. The CDR3 has 14 amino acids. With 4 bases clipped from V and 5 bases from J, the junction kept 6 bases outside the gene matches. Germline V CDR1 and CDR2: LGHNA, YNFKEQ. CDR3 DNA sequence: TGTGCCAGCAGCCCAGCGGGAGAGATGGAGACCCAGTACTTC. Translation gives CASSPAGEMETQYF.

The chain has TRBV19 and TRBJ2-1, with a tentative D call TRBD2 (6 bases). This CDR3 has 17 amino acids. V gave up 5 bases and J gave up 6 bases, with 23 bases separating them. Looked up from germline, CDR1 is LNHDA and CDR2 is SQIVND (reference sequence). Written as DNA, the CDR3 is TGTGCCAGTAGTTCCCCCGGGACTTCCGTCGGCCGCAATGAGCAGTTCTTC. Translating it yields CASSSPGTSVGRNEQFF.

The chain links TRBV10-3 to TRBJ1-1; D not certain. The germline V gene has CDR1 ENHRY and CDR2 SYGVKD. Trimming shortened V by 3 bases and J by 4 bases, and 15 bases separated the two germline ends. The CDR3 is made up of 15 amino acids. The CDR3 coding sequence is TGTGCCATCAGTGAAGGCGGAGAATATGCCACTGAAGCTTTCTTT. This encodes CAISEGGEYATEAFF.

The chain joins TRBV6-2 or TRBV6-3 to TRBJ2-1, with D perhaps TRBD2 (6 bases). The V gene lost 0 bases and the J gene lost 2 bases, with 8 bases spanning the gap. The CDR3 extends over 15 amino acids. Germline V gene lookup returns CDR1 MNHEY and CDR2 SVGEGT. DNA for the CDR3: TGTGCCAGCAGTTACTCGCCGGGAGCCTACAATGAGCAGTTCTTC. Its translation is CASSYSPGAYNEQFF.

This chain joins TRBV4-3 and TRBJ2-2, with D unresolved. Germline V gives CDR1 LGHNA, CDR2 YSLEER. Trimming removed 0 bases at V and 6 bases at J, with 14 bases between. The CDR3 spans 16 residues. The CDR3 loop reads CASSQDIRPSPGELFF. The CDR3 DNA reads TGCGCCAGCAGCCAAGACATAAGACCGAGCCCCGGGGAGCTGTTTTTT.

The chain is built from TRBV5-1 and TRBJ2-5; 9 bases are a match to TRBD1. The germline CDR1 and CDR2 sequences are SGHRS and YFSETQ. The ends lost 0 bases at V and 5 bases at J; junction bases unmatched: 17. The CDR3 extends over 19 amino acids. The CDR3 spells CASSLAGLPGQGLGETQYF. The CDR3 coding sequence is TGCGCCAGCAGCTTGGCGGGTCTCCCGGGACAGGGATTGGGGGAGACCCAGTACTTC.

The chain couples TRBV5-1 to TRBJ1-5; D remains unclear. Germline CDR1 SGHRS, CDR2 YFSETQ. The CDR3 totals 13 residues. Trimming shortened V by 4 bases and J by 7 bases, and 12 bases separated the two germline ends. The CDR3 DNA is TGCGCCAGCAGCGAATTTCCCCTACAGCCCCAGCATTTT. This encodes CASSEFPLQPQHF.

The chain couples TRBV6-1 to TRBJ1-5; 9 positions match TRBD1. The CDR3 runs 16 residues. Germline CDR1 reads MNHNS; CDR2 reads SASEGT. The ends lost 0 bases at V and 8 bases at J; junction bases unmatched: 8. CDR3 in amino acids: CASSEAGGTGFKPQHF. The CDR3 bases are TGTGCCAGCAGTGAAGCGGGAGGGACAGGGTTTAAGCCCCAGCATTTT.